The T cell receptor (beta chain) described here comes from a study of shared clonotypes between healthy human individuals. General observations from the study: When naive CD4 clonotypes were compared across several donors, 4% to 6.5% were shared. Researchers sampled only blood; tissue repertoires likely differ. Read depth was anticipated to influence clonotype sharing among donors.

Per the germline V gene, CDR1 is WNHNN and CDR2 is SYGVQD (reference sequence). Trimming removed 6 bases at V and 0 bases at J, with 8 bases between. The CDR3 runs 14 residues. Points on this clone: What it binds is unknown.

Both subsets, CD45RA+ naive and CD45RA-negative memory, were split from the CD4+ cells. Sequencing used immunoSEQ multiplex PCR; TCRdb keeps in-frame clones, though not all of them. Of about 2.4 million clones detected, more than 90% appear once; the ten largest clones hold roughly 0.14%. J is TRBJ2-2 and V is TRBV10-1; D ambiguous. Sequencing was performed on naive CD4+ T cells sorted from blood. Sample subset: CD45RA+ positively selected. This clonotype originated in a man younger than 30 in good health. CDR3: CASRMGSNTGELFF. The DNA for the CDR3 is TGCGCCAGCAGGATGGGCTCGAACACCGGGGAGCTGTTTTTT.